This T cell receptor beta chain was captured in a study of early T cells in non-severe SARS-CoV-2 infection. As for the study in general: Sequencing was performed on bulk RNA from unsorted whole blood, leaving chains unpaired.

CDR1 is MRHNA and CDR2 is SNTAGT in the germline V gene. The germline V and J ends were trimmed by 0 bases and 9 bases, with 12 bases remaining between them. This CDR3 is 14 amino acids long. TCRdb re-analysed the 5' RACE reads in MiXCR, keeping a single row per CDR3 protein. Here the sample spans approximately 20,000 distinct CDR3 sequences, more than 5% being singletons. This clonotype has at least ten counts. Antigen unknown. General study results and limits: Private and CD4 specificities were missed by VDJdb matching, skewed to anti-spike CD8.

This receptor was identified in an adult who was a healthcare worker with PCR-confirmed SARS-CoV-2 infection or an uninfected control (not recorded which). Sequencing was carried out using whole blood. The chain joins TRBV6-4 to TRBJ2-1; a possible D gene is TRBD2 (6 bases). CDR3 coding DNA: TGTGCCAGCAGTGACTCGCGGGACGGCAGTGAGCAGTTCTTC. The encoded protein is CASSDSRDGSEQFF.